These T cell receptor beta chains were read from a single sample in a study of T-cell reconstitution after alpha-beta-depleted transplantation in children. TCRdb passed the PCR reads through MiXCR, listing each CDR3 protein once. The data show under 250,000 distinct CDR3 sequences, with around 25% seen just once and about 5% held by the top ten. This specimen consisted of PBMCs, mostly from graft donor cells, obtained 360 days after TCRalphabeta/CD19-depleted stem cell transplant. These receptors all come from a female patient between 2 and 10 years old who had a stem cell transplant for congenital amegakaryocytic thrombocytopenia, so the T cells may come from the graft donor. CDR3s include the opening cysteine and the closing phenylalanine or tryptophan. The D gene is left open where the match is weak. The size field is filled for only some rows; it gives once, few, many or a size class.

>few|TRBJ1-6|TRBV6-5|-
CASSYSRGSSYNSPLHF
TGTGCCAGCAGTTACTCCAGAGGGAGCTCCTATAATTCACCCCTCCACTTT
>-|TRBJ2-5|TRBV24-1|-
CATSVGLAGETQYF
TGTGCCACCAGTGTTGGGCTAGCCGGGGAGACCCAGTACTTC
>-|TRBJ2-1|TRBV5-5|-
CASRIFTTNEQFF
TGTGCCAGCAGGATCTTCACGACGAATGAGCAGTTCTTC
>-|TRBJ2-7|TRBV7-9|-
CASSLGSGRFYEQYF
TGTGCCAGCAGCTTAGGTTCGGGGCGGTTTTACGAGCAGTACTTC
>few|TRBJ1-4|TRBV4-1|-
CASSQDGTRDIGEKLFF
TGCGCCAGCAGCCAAGATGGTACGCGGGACATCGGGGAAAAACTGTTTTTT
>-|TRBJ1-2|TRBV29-1|-
CSVGARGDNYVYTF
TGCAGCGTGGGTGCTAGGGGGGATAACTATGTCTACACCTTC
>-|TRBJ1-5|TRBV4-1|-
CASSQLVGQPQHF
TGCGCCAGCAGCCAACTCGTCGGTCAGCCCCAGCATTTT
>-|TRBJ1-2|TRBV10-3|-
CAISAQPYGYTF
TGTGCCATCAGTGCCCAGCCTTATGGCTACACCTTC
>-|TRBJ1-2|TRBV6-1|-
CASSGTEHYGYTF
TGTGCCAGCAGTGGGACAGAGCACTATGGCTACACCTTC
>few|TRBJ2-2|TRBV20-1|-
CSARTLLGTANTGELFF
TGCAGTGCTAGAACTCTCTTAGGGACGGCGAACACCGGGGAGCTGTTTTTT
>-|TRBJ1-6|TRBV4-2|-
CASSQDRGGSSYSPLHF
TGTGCCAGCAGCCAAGATCGGGGGGGATCAAGCTACTCACCCCTCCACTTT
>few|TRBJ1-2|TRBV5-1|TRBD1
CASRVGTGAAYGYTF
TGCGCCAGCAGAGTTGGGACAGGGGCTGCCTATGGCTACACCTTC
>-|TRBJ2-5|TRBV10-3|-
CAIQPEIQETQYF
TGTGCCATCCAGCCAGAGATCCAAGAGACCCAGTACTTC
>-|TRBJ1-5|TRBV12-3/TRBV12-4|-
CTSSSSRDQPQHF
TGTACCAGCAGTTCCTCAAGGGATCAGCCCCAGCATTTT
>few|TRBJ2-7|TRBV4-1|-
CASSQDMGFFSYEQYF
TGCGCCAGCAGCCAAGACATGGGTTTCTTCTCCTACGAGCAGTACTTC
>-|TRBJ2-3|TRBV20-1|-
CSAPPGSYRTDTQYF
TGCAGTGCTCCTCCCGGGAGTTATCGCACAGATACGCAGTATTTT
>-|TRBJ1-5|TRBV6-2/TRBV6-3|TRBD1
CASSYGPGTGETQPQHF
TGTGCCAGCAGTTACGGACCAGGGACAGGGGAGACCCAGCCCCAGCATTTT
>few|TRBJ2-7|TRBV18|-
CASSPKGPLYEQYF
TGTGCCAGCTCACCAAAGGGACCTCTCTACGAGCAGTACTTC
>-|TRBJ2-4|TRBV12-3/TRBV12-4|-
CASSSTLDGPAVSLAKNIQYF
TGTGCCAGCAGTTCAACGTTGGACGGGCCAGCGGTGTCGCTAGCCAAAAACATTCAGTACTTC
>once|TRBJ1-1|TRBV12-3/TRBV12-4|TRBD1
CASSLEGTGENTEAFF
TGTGCCAGCAGTTTAGAGGGGACAGGGGAGAACACTGAAGCTTTCTTT
>-|TRBJ2-7|TRBV27|-
CASSLLQGHYEQYF
TGTGCCAGCAGTTTGCTTCAGGGCCACTACGAGCAGTACTTC
>few|TRBJ2-5|TRBV10-3|-
CAISVSPETQYF
TGTGCCATCAGTGTCTCCCCAGAGACCCAGTACTTC
>once|TRBJ2-7|TRBV7-1|TRBD2
CASSSGGGSREQYF
TGTGCCAGCAGCTCAGGGGGCGGGAGTCGTGAGCAGTACTTC
>-|TRBJ1-1|TRBV30|-
CAWSARGKRVNTEAFF
TGTGCCTGGAGTGCCCGGGGTAAGAGGGTGAACACTGAAGCTTTCTTT
>-|TRBJ2-5|TRBV20-1|-
CSARLGYQETQYF
TGCAGTGCTAGACTGGGTTACCAAGAGACCCAGTACTTC
>few|TRBJ2-1|TRBV12-3/TRBV12-4|TRBD2
CASSLTAGVYNEQFF
TGTGCCAGCAGTTTAACAGCGGGGGTTTACAATGAGCAGTTCTTC
>-|TRBJ1-4|TRBV9|-
CASSVAAQNNEKLFF
TGTGCCAGCAGCGTAGCTGCACAGAATAATGAAAAACTGTTTTTT
>-|TRBJ2-7|TRBV20-1|TRBD1
CSARTGRSYEQYF
TGCAGTGCCCGGACAGGGCGATCCTACGAGCAGTACTTC
>few|TRBJ2-2|TRBV10-1|-
CASSEDRGGELFF
TGCGCCAGCAGTGAGGATAGGGGCGGGGAGCTGTTTTTT
>many|TRBJ1-3|TRBV25-1|-
CASSDQGRNTIYF
TGTGCCAGCAGTGACCAGGGGAGAAACACCATATATTTT
>few|TRBJ1-1|TRBV5-1|-
CASSNRSGYNMNTEAFF
TGCGCCAGCAGCAATAGATCAGGGTATAATATGAACACTGAAGCTTTCTTT
>few|TRBJ1-2|TRBV9|TRBD1
CASSVGLGTAIYGYTF
TGTGCCAGCAGCGTAGGCCTCGGGACAGCGATCTATGGCTACACCTTC
>-|TRBJ2-7|TRBV18|-
CASSPSRGDEQYF
TGTGCCAGCTCACCAAGTAGAGGGGACGAGCAGTACTTC
>-|TRBJ2-2|TRBV11-1|TRBD2
CASSFFPSGRAAGELFF
TGTGCCAGCAGCTTCTTCCCTAGCGGGAGGGCGGCCGGGGAGCTGTTTTTT
>few|TRBJ1-5|TRBV20-1|-
CSASISAKQPQHF
TGCAGTGCTAGCATTTCGGCCAAACAGCCCCAGCATTTT
>-|TRBJ1-1|TRBV5-1|-
CASSLGGAPEAFF
TGCGCCAGCAGCTTGGGAGGGGCCCCTGAAGCTTTCTTT
>few|TRBJ2-1|TRBV19|-
CASSGIGVRNEQFF
TGTGCCAGTAGTGGAATAGGAGTACGCAATGAGCAGTTCTTC
>few|TRBJ1-2|TRBV29-1|-
CSVALNYGYTF
TGCAGCGTCGCGCTTAACTATGGCTACACCTTC
>-|TRBJ2-1|TRBV6-6|-
CASSYISSGPLF
TGTGCCAGCAGTTATATTAGCTCCGGGCCACTCTTC
>-|TRBJ2-5|TRBV29-1|-
CSVSDMYQETQYF
TGCAGCGTTTCCGATATGTACCAAGAGACCCAGTACTTC
>few|TRBJ2-7|TRBV18|-
CASSPVFGVTTYEQYF
TGTGCCAGCTCACCTGTATTTGGGGTGACCACCTACGAGCAGTACTTC
>-|TRBJ2-3|TRBV20-1|-
CSGGPAGTDTQYF
TGCAGTGGGGGGCCTGCCGGCACAGATACGCAGTATTTT
>-|TRBJ2-2|TRBV27|-
CASSLVPPGQIGDRELFF
TGTGCCAGCAGTTTAGTTCCGCCGGGACAAATTGGGGACCGGGAGCTGTTTTTT
>few|TRBJ2-5|TRBV2|TRBD2
CANDGRLAGPQETQYF
TGTGCCAACGACGGAAGACTAGCGGGACCACAAGAGACCCAGTACTTC
>few|TRBJ2-7|TRBV5-1|-
CASSLEDGRVDEQYF
TGCGCCAGCAGCTTGGAGGACGGGCGGGTGGACGAGCAGTACTTC
>-|TRBJ2-1|TRBV21-1|-
CASSPRYVRTSGRTNEQFF
TGTGCCAGCAGCCCGAGGTACGTAAGGACTAGCGGGAGGACCAATGAGCAGTTCTTC
>-|TRBJ1-1|TRBV11-1|TRBD1
CSSSPQGTADEAFF
TGTTCCAGCAGCCCACAAGGGACAGCGGACGAAGCTTTCTTT
>-|TRBJ2-2|TRBV7-9|-
CASRLRNTGELFF
TGTGCCAGCAGGCTTAGGAACACCGGGGAGCTGTTTTTT
>-|TRBJ2-1|TRBV6-1|TRBD2
CASRSSGSSYNEQFF
TGTGCCAGCAGGTCAAGCGGGAGCTCCTACAATGAGCAGTTCTTC
>few|TRBJ2-5|TRBV6-2/TRBV6-3|-
CASRDGGTQYF
TGTGCCAGCAGAGACGGGGGAACCCAGTACTTC
>many|TRBJ2-5|TRBV2|-
CASRGRGLQETQYF
TGTGCCAGCAGGGGGCGGGGCCTACAAGAGACCCAGTACTTC
>-|TRBJ2-2|TRBV3-1|-
CASSPTLVPAGELFF
TGTGCCAGCAGTCCCACGCTAGTCCCAGCTGGGGAGCTGTTTTTT
>-|TRBJ2-7|TRBV19|-
CASSAPSYEQYF
TGTGCCAGTAGCGCCCCTTCCTACGAGCAGTACTTC
>-|TRBJ1-1|TRBV6-1|-
CASTHPSGNTEAFF
TGTGCCAGCACCCACCCCTCGGGGAACACTGAAGCTTTCTTT